Listed below are T cell receptor beta chains from one sample, sequenced in a study of lymphopenia after photon versus proton radiotherapy. Sequencing used immunoSEQ multiplex PCR; TCRdb keeps in-frame clones, though not all of them. Of more than 45,000 clones listed, roughly 80% are singletons. Sequences were derived from peripheral blood, sampled from a patient treated with proton-based radiotherapy. All receptors derive from a man in his 60s with pancreatic cancer. CDR3s include the opening cysteine and the closing phenylalanine or tryptophan. A D gene is named only where the DNA matches it firmly. Size is stated for part of the rows, as once, few or many counts, or as a class when the clone is expanded.

size	V	J	D	CDR3	DNA
-	TRBV5-8	TRBJ2-1	-	CASSQGSRSVINEQFF	TGTGCCAGCAGCCAGGGCTCTCGGTCCGTTATCAATGAGCAGTTCTTC
-	TRBV14	TRBJ1-1	-	CASSLPGVNTEAFF	TGTGCCAGCAGCCTCCCGGGAGTGAACACTGAAGCTTTCTTT
-	TRBV30	TRBJ1-3	-	CAWTPIGNTIYF	TGTGCCTGGACTCCCATAGGAAACACCATATATTTT
-	TRBV28	TRBJ2-7	-	CASSLITYEQYF	TGTGCCAGCAGTCTCATCACCTACGAGCAGTACTTC
-	TRBV5-1	TRBJ2-1	-	CASSSGDTNEQFF	TGCGCCAGCAGCTCGGGGGACACCAATGAGCAGTTCTTC
-	TRBV5-8	TRBJ1-1	TRBD1	CASRLTGKGNTEAFF	TGTGCCAGCAGGTTGACAGGGAAGGGGAACACTGAAGCTTTCTTT
-	TRBV14	TRBJ1-1	-	CASSQAAALMNTEAFF	TGTGCCAGCAGCCAAGCGGCAGCCTTAATGAACACTGAAGCTTTCTTT
-	TRBV28	TRBJ1-5	-	CASSLGRHQPQHF	TGTGCCAGCAGTTTGGGACGGCATCAGCCCCAGCATTTT
-	TRBV6-5	TRBJ2-5	TRBD2	CASSYGTSRVETQYF	TGTGCCAGCAGTTACGGGACTAGCAGGGTTGAGACCCAGTACTTC
-	TRBV7-2	TRBJ2-1	-	CASSLLGADPNNEQFF	TGTGCCAGCAGCTTATTGGGAGCGGACCCTAACAATGAGCAGTTCTTC
-	TRBV6-1	TRBJ2-5	TRBD2	CASSTLAGHQETQYF	TGTGCCAGCAGTACATTAGCGGGGCACCAAGAGACCCAGTACTTC
-	TRBV10-1	TRBJ2-5	-	CASSDCAETQYF	TGCGCCAGCAGTGACTGCGCGGAGACCCAGTACTTC
-	TRBV5-1	TRBJ2-7	TRBD2	CASSLVASGNYEQYF	TGCGCCAGCAGCTTAGTAGCAAGCGGGAACTACGAGCAGTACTTC
-	TRBV5-1	TRBJ2-3	-	CASSFAGSDVTQYF	TGCGCCAGCAGCTTTGCGGGGAGTGATGTTACGCAGTATTTT
-	TRBV11-2	TRBJ2-2	-	CASSWGRNTGELFF	TGTGCCAGCAGCTGGGGGCGGAACACCGGGGAGCTGTTTTTT
-	TRBV5-6	TRBJ2-7	TRBD2	CASRRYGGSFDEQYF	TGTGCCAGCAGACGGTATGGCGGGAGTTTCGACGAGCAGTACTTC
-	TRBV28	TRBJ2-7	-	CASSLFHPTPDSGYEQYF	TGTGCCAGCAGTTTATTCCACCCTACCCCGGATTCGGGCTACGAGCAGTACTTC
-	TRBV10-3	TRBJ2-7	TRBD2	CAISAFSGSGEQYF	TGTGCCATCAGTGCTTTTAGCGGGAGCGGGGAGCAGTACTTC
-	TRBV7-8	TRBJ2-2	TRBD1	CASSLTGGATGELFF	TGTGCCAGCAGCTTAACAGGGGGCGCGACCGGGGAGCTGTTTTTT
-	TRBV7-9	TRBJ1-1	-	CASSATNSGETEAFF	TGTGCCAGCAGCGCAACGAACTCAGGGGAGACTGAAGCTTTCTTT
few	TRBV11-2	TRBJ1-2	-	CASSLDWGQVYGYTF	TGTGCCAGCAGCTTAGATTGGGGGCAGGTCTATGGCTACACCTTC
once	TRBV15	TRBJ2-1	TRBD1	CATSRRTGLGNEQFF	TGTGCCACCAGCAGGCGGACAGGGTTGGGCAATGAGCAGTTCTTC
-	TRBV11-2	TRBJ2-1	-	CASSLRSMRLLSYNEQFF	TGTGCCAGCAGCTTAAGGAGTATGAGACTTCTGTCCTACAATGAGCAGTTCTTC
-	TRBV7-8	TRBJ2-1	TRBD2	CASSTDSRGGRNEQFF	TGTGCCAGCAGCACCGATTCTAGGGGAGGGCGTAATGAGCAGTTCTTC
-	TRBV7-8	TRBJ1-1	-	CASSLVGGAEGTEAFF	TGTGCCAGCAGCTTAGTAGGGGGGGCCGAAGGTACTGAAGCTTTCTTT
-	TRBV6-5	TRBJ1-1	-	CASSPGSGAFF	TGTGCCAGCAGTCCGGGTTCCGGAGCTTTCTTT
-	TRBV28	TRBJ2-2	-	CASSPRGVANTGELFF	TGTGCCAGCAGTCCCCGTGGGGTGGCGAACACCGGGGAGCTGTTTTTT
-	TRBV5-1	TRBJ1-4	TRBD1	CASSWTGTGTEKLFF	TGCGCCAGCAGCTGGACCGGGACAGGGACTGAAAAACTGTTTTTT
-	TRBV7-2	TRBJ2-7	TRBD2	CASSTLGLAVTYEQYF	TGTGCCAGCAGCACCCTGGGACTAGCGGTCACCTACGAGCAGTACTTC
-	TRBV7-2	TRBJ2-2	TRBD2	CASSLELGLANGELFF	TGTGCCAGCAGCTTAGAATTAGGACTAGCGAACGGGGAGCTGTTTTTT
few	TRBV6-5	TRBJ2-3	-	CASSPGTIVDTQYF	TGTGCCAGCAGTCCCGGGACCATCGTAGATACGCAGTATTTT
-	TRBV7-2	TRBJ1-5	TRBD1	CASSLGQISNQPQHF	TGTGCCAGCAGTTTGGGACAGATTAGCAATCAGCCCCAGCATTTT
-	TRBV6-1	TRBJ1-5	-	CASSEWGRNQPQHF	TGTGCCAGCAGTGAGTGGGGGCGTAATCAGCCCCAGCATTTT
-	TRBV11-2	TRBJ1-1	-	CASSLLTTRMNTEAFF	TGTGCCAGCAGCTTACTAACAACACGCATGAACACTGAAGCTTTCTTT
-	TRBV2	TRBJ2-5	-	CASNPGQETQYF	TGTGCCAGCAATCCAGGGCAAGAGACCCAGTACTTC
-	TRBV7-9	TRBJ2-3	-	CASSGRGVDTQYF	TGTGCCAGCAGCGGCAGGGGAGTAGATACGCAGTATTTT
-	TRBV10-3	TRBJ2-1	-	CAISDLLRGNEQFF	TGTGCCATCAGTGACCTCCTGAGGGGGAATGAGCAGTTCTTC
-	TRBV2	TRBJ1-4	-	CASRQQGEKLFF	TGTGCCAGCCGACAACAAGGGGAAAAACTGTTTTTT
-	TRBV11-2	TRBJ1-4	-	CASSLGIRDNEKLFF	TGTGCCAGCAGCTTAGGGATCAGGGATAATGAAAAACTGTTTTTT
-	TRBV6-5	TRBJ2-1	TRBD2	CASRPLTSGDNEQFF	TGTGCCAGCAGGCCCCTGACTAGCGGGGACAATGAGCAGTTCTTC
-	TRBV11-2	TRBJ2-6	-	CASSTGPGANVLTF	TGTGCCAGCAGTACAGGGCCTGGGGCCAACGTCCTGACTTTC
-	TRBV6-1	TRBJ2-3	-	CASSPTGVRINTQYF	TGTGCCAGCAGTCCGACAGGAGTAAGGATAAATACGCAGTATTTT
few	TRBV27	TRBJ1-2	-	CASGQRNYGYTF	TGTGCCAGCGGACAGCGGAACTATGGCTACACCTTC
-	TRBV9	TRBJ2-1	-	CASSVDIRDEQFF	TGTGCCAGCAGCGTAGATATTAGGGATGAGCAGTTCTTC
few	TRBV28	TRBJ2-7	-	CASSLAPLGSSYEQYF	TGTGCCAGCAGTTTAGCCCCACTAGGGAGCTCCTACGAGCAGTACTTC
-	TRBV6-1	TRBJ2-2	TRBD1	CASSAQGVTTGELFF	TGTGCCAGCAGCGCACAGGGGGTTACGACCGGGGAGCTGTTTTTT
-	TRBV19	TRBJ1-5	TRBD1	CASSSGQGYQPQHF	TGTGCCAGTAGCTCGGGACAGGGGTATCAGCCCCAGCATTTT
-	TRBV7-3	TRBJ2-3	-	CASSLGSLSTDTQYF	TGTGCCAGCAGCTTAGGGAGTTTGAGCACAGATACGCAGTATTTT
-	TRBV7-2	TRBJ2-2	-	CASSLVRTGELFF	TGTGCCAGCAGCTTAGTGAGAACCGGGGAGCTGTTTTTT
once	TRBV14	TRBJ2-1	TRBD2	CASSQTNPRLAGLDNEQFF	TGTGCCAGCAGCCAAACGAACCCCAGACTAGCGGGTTTAGACAATGAGCAGTTCTTC
-	TRBV10-1	TRBJ2-4	-	CASSATGAKNIQYF	TGCGCCAGCAGCGCTACAGGGGCCAAAAACATTCAGTACTTC
once	TRBV18	TRBJ1-1	-	CASSGFTGDTEAFF	TGTGCCAGCTCCGGTTTCACGGGGGATACTGAAGCTTTCTTT
few	TRBV7-9	TRBJ1-1	-	CASSLGRELNTEAFF	TGTGCCAGCAGCTTAGGCAGGGAACTGAACACTGAAGCTTTCTTT
few	TRBV15	TRBJ2-3	TRBD1	CATSRTGGGTDTQYF	TGTGCCACCAGCAGGACAGGGGGAGGGACAGATACGCAGTATTTT